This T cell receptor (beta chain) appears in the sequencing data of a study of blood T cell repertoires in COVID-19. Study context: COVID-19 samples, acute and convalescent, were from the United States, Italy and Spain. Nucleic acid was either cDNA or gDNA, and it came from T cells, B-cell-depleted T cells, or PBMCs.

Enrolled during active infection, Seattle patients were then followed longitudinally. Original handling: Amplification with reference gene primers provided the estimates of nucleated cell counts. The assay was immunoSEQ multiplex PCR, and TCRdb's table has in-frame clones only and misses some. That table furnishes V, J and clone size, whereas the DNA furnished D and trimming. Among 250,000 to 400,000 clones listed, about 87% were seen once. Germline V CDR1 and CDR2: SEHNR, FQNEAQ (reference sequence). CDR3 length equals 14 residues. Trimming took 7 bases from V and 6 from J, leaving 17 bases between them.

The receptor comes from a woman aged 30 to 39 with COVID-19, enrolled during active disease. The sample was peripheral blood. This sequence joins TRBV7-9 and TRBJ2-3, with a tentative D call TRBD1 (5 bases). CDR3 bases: TGTGCCAGCAACTCTGCAGGGTTCGCGGATACGCAGTATTTT. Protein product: CASNSAGFADTQYF.